The 24 T cell receptor beta chains given below trace back to one sample, sequenced in a study of blood T cells in healthy people across ages (dated by TCRdb to the mid-2010s). Receptor libraries were prepared by 5' RACE. Sequencing took place on an Illumina HiSeq 2500. The second PCR ran for roughly 7 to 11 cycles and used a J-beta primer mix along with a sample-barcoded 5' primer. TCRdb reanalyzed the raw reads on its own, using fastp at Q25 for trimming and MiXCR for clone calling, and kept in-frame beta chains. Rows with one shared CDR3 protein collapse into an entry with the most common genes and DNA. Within this sample are roughly 1.5 million distinct CDR3 sequences, with roughly 43% of them counted one time only. The top ten constitute around 4% of the sample. Sequenced input: blood. The origin of the receptors is a woman younger than 35 in good health.

This clonotype has only a few counts. CDR3 in DNA: TGTGCCAGCAGCACACTAGCGGGAGTCGATACGCAGTATTTT. This translates into CASSTLAGVDTQYF. The chain carries TRBV7-3 and TRBJ2-3, with TRBD2 matching over 11 bases. Trimming at V came to 5 bases and at J to 6 bases, leaving 4 bases not matched to a gene. Looked up from germline, CDR1 is SGHTA and CDR2 is FQGTGA. The CDR3 consists of 14 residues. Filled out from reference TRBV7-3 and TRBJ2-3, the complete variable domain reads GAGVSQTPSNKVTEKGKYVELRCDPISGHTALYWYRQSLGQGPEFLIYFQGTGAADDSGLPNDRFFAVRPEGSVSTLKIQRTERGDSAVYLCASSTLAGVDTQYFGPGTRLTVL.

The rearrangement uses TRBV13 and TRBJ2-4, with D perhaps TRBD2 (7 bases). The DNA end lines up better with TRBJ2-7; the J call may be wrong. This CDR3 comprises 15 residues. Germline-derived CDR1 and CDR2 are PRHDT and FYEKMQ (reference sequence). CDR3 sequence: CASSGSGGRHYEQYF. The CDR3 region has the DNA TGTGCCAGCAGCGGATCGGGGGGCAGGCACTACGAGCAGTACTTC.

This clonotype was counted between two and nine times. DNA for the CDR3: TGTGCCTGGAGTCCAGGGGCTTACACAGATACGCAGTATTTT. Its translation: CAWSPGAYTDTQYF. This chain uses TRBV30 with TRBJ2-3; D possibly corresponds to TRBD1 (6 bases). The CDR3 is 14 residues long. The ends were cut back, 2 bases at V and 2 bases at J, with 11 bases in the middle. Germline V lookup: CDR1 GTSNPN, CDR2 SVGIG (reference sequence).

The V call is TRBV20-1, the J call TRBJ2-7; D ambiguous. The end of the DNA fits TRBJ2-4 better, so the J call may be wrong. The CDR3 contains 14 residues. CDR1 and CDR2 from the germline V gene are DFQATT and SNEGSKA (reference sequence). CDR3 amino acids: CSARDRVGKNIQYF. As DNA, the CDR3 is TGCAGTGCTAGAGATAGGGTTGGCAAAAACATTCAGTACTTC.

CDR3: CASRSTTGAGPDTQYF. CDR3 bases: TGCGCCAGCAGATCCACAACAGGGGCAGGCCCAGATACGCAGTATTTT. This chain links TRBV5-1 with TRBJ2-3; 7 bases align to TRBD1. The CDR3 length is 16 residues. V was clipped by 5 bases and J by 4 bases; unmatched bases: 13. The germline V gene has CDR1 SGHRS and CDR2 YFSETQ.

The chain is built from TRBV6-2 or TRBV6-3 and TRBJ1-1; D gene ambiguous. The V gene's germline CDR1 is MNHEY and CDR2 SVGEGT. The V and J ends lost 10 bases and 2 bases respectively, with 17 bases between them. This CDR3 contains 14 residues. The CDR3 DNA reads TGTGCCACCTTCCCCCTCGGCTTCAACACTGAAGCTTTCTTT. Translation gives CATFPLGFNTEAFF.

As regards this clonotype: At one end, the junction sequence differs from germline, possibly due to a read error. The chain is built from TRBV7-2 and TRBJ1-2, with D perhaps matching TRBD1 (6 bases). Germline values: CDR1 SGHTA, CDR2 FQGNSA. This CDR3 has 14 residues. CDR3 DNA: TGTGCCAGCAGCTTAACCCAGGGGAGCTATGGTTACACCTTC. Residues: CASSLTQGSYGYTF. The variable domain in full, with the rest retrieved from reference TRBV7-2 and TRBJ1-2, is GAGVSQSPSNKVTEKGKDVELRCDPISGHTALYWYRQSLGQGLEFLIYFQGNSAPDKSGLPSDRFSAERTGGSVSTLTIQRTQQEDSAVYLCASSLTQGSYGYTFGSGTRLTVV.

This clonotype was picked up a small number of times. The chain uses TRBV6-2 or TRBV6-3 and TRBJ2-6; D might be TRBD1 or TRBD2, each matching 5 bases. The V end was cut by 7 bases, the J end by 0 bases, with 13 bases between. The germline V gene has CDR1 MNHEY and CDR2 SVGEGT. The CDR3 length is 16 residues. In DNA, the CDR3 is TGTGCCAGCACCACGGGACCCCTCTCTGGGGCCAACGTCCTGACTTTC. This translates into CASTTGPLSGANVLTF.

V and J are TRBV30 and TRBJ1-4; D not resolved. The V and J ends lost 5 bases and 5 bases respectively, with 15 bases between them. Germline lookup yields CDR1 GTSNPN and CDR2 SVGIG (reference sequence). The CDR3 contains 14 residues. The CDR3, as DNA: TGTGCCTGGGGCGGAAGACGGAAGAATGAAAAACTGTTTTTT. It codes for CAWGGRRKNEKLFF.

The rearrangement uses TRBV15 and TRBJ1-5; 9 bases match TRBD1. The CDR3 extends over 15 amino acids. The germline CDR1 and CDR2 sequences are LNHNV and YYDKDF (reference sequence). After removal of 0 bases from V and 7 bases from J, the junction contained 4 bases not matched to a gene. CDR3 bases: TGTGCCACCAGCAGAGAGGGACAGGGTAGACAGCCCCAGCATTTT. It translates to CATSREGQGRQPQHF.

This clonotype occurred a few times. V gene TRBV2 combines with J gene TRBJ2-7; D is unclear. Trimming removed 4 bases at V and 5 bases at J, with 24 bases between. The CDR3 has 17 residues. From germline, CDR1 is SNHLY and CDR2 FYNNEI. CDR3 sequence: CASSGLVGTIPRNEQYF. Here the CDR3 DNA reads TGTGCCAGCAGTGGTTTGGTAGGCACTATTCCGCGGAACGAGCAGTACTTC.

This clonotype was picked up a small number of times. The CDR3 reads CASSLRVGAGGVDTQYF. The CDR3 DNA follows: TGTGCCAGCAGCTTAAGGGTTGGGGCGGGAGGGGTAGATACGCAGTATTTT. This chain uses TRBV7-2 with TRBJ2-3; 9 positions agree with TRBD2. The V gene's germline CDR1 is SGHTA and CDR2 FQGNSA. V trimming: 2 bases; J trimming: 5 bases; junction bases outside the gene matches: 11. The CDR3 consists of 17 residues. Full variable domain (missing parts from reference TRBV7-2 and TRBJ2-3): GAGVSQSPSNKVTEKGKDVELRCDPISGHTALYWYRQSLGQGLEFLIYFQGNSAPDKSGLPSDRFSAERTGGSVSTLTIQRTQQEDSAVYLCASSLRVGAGGVDTQYFGPGTRLTVL.

The chain combines TRBV28 with TRBJ2-1; 8 bases map to TRBD2. The ends lost 3 bases at V and 10 bases at J; junction bases unmatched: 5. Per germline, CDR1 MDHEN and CDR2 SYDVKM. CDR3 length: 13 residues. The CDR3 region is CASSFAAGAEQFF. For the CDR3, the DNA is TGTGCCAGCAGTTTCGCAGCGGGAGCGGAGCAGTTCTTC. Together with reference TRBV28 and TRBJ2-1, the CDR3 gives the full variable domain: DVKVTQSSRYLVKRTGEKVFLECVQDMDHENMFWYRQDPGLGLRLIYFSYDVKMKEKGDIPEGYSVSREKKERFSLILESASTNQTSMYLCASSFAAGAEQFFGPGTRLTVL.

This clonotype showed up many times. The rearrangement links TRBV27 to TRBJ2-7; the D gene is possibly TRBD1 (7 bases). Between the trimmed V and J ends, which lost 2 bases and 3 bases, there was a span of 8 bases. Per germline, CDR1 MNHEY and CDR2 SMNVEV (reference sequence). CDR3 length: 13 amino acids. CDR3 nucleotide sequence: TGTGCCAGCAGTTTACAGGGGGGCTACGAGCAGTACTTC. It translates to CASSLQGGYEQYF.

This sequence joins TRBV29-1 and TRBJ2-7; D may be TRBD2 (5 bases). The germline gives CDR1 SQVTM, CDR2 ANQGSEA. The CDR3 extends over 16 amino acids. V was pared by 1 base and J by 2 bases, with 18 bases between. The CDR3 DNA reads as TGCAGCGTTGAAGGGGGTAAAGGACCGGGAACCTACGAGCAGTACTTC. Translation gives CSVEGGKGPGTYEQYF.

The rearrangement uses TRBV2 and TRBJ2-1; D perhaps matches TRBD2 (6 bases). The CDR3 is made up of 16 amino acids. The V end lost 5 bases, the J end lost 8 bases, and 22 bases lay between the germline ends. Germline values: CDR1 SNHLY, CDR2 FYNNEI. In nucleotides, the CDR3 is TGTGCCAGCAGTACTGGTTTCGGGACTCAGTACTATGAGCAGTTCTTC. Protein product: CASSTGFGTQYYEQFF.

The rearrangement links TRBV7-3 to TRBJ2-1; 11 bases align to TRBD2. This CDR3 spans 15 amino acids. Germline loops: CDR1 SGHTA, CDR2 FQGTGA. Losses at the gene ends were 4 bases for V and 7 bases for J; bases not matched to a gene: 6. In nucleotides, the CDR3 is TGTGCCAGCAGCTCCACTAGCGGGAGACGGAATGAGCAGTTCTTC. It specifies CASSSTSGRRNEQFF.

A few counts support this clonotype. The chain has TRBV10-3 and TRBJ2-3, with D perhaps given as TRBD1 or TRBD2 (5 bases each). V lost 6 bases and J 0 bases, leaving 13 bases between the germline ends. From germline, CDR1 is ENHRY and CDR2 SYGVKD. The CDR3 is 15 residues long. The CDR3 is CAIRGDGSSTDTQYF. Here the CDR3 DNA reads TGTGCCATCAGGGGGGACGGATCTAGCACAGATACGCAGTATTTT.

V is TRBV4-1 and J is TRBJ2-5; TRBD2 matches at 13 bases. The CDR3 has 19 residues. With V trimmed by 1 base and J by 0 bases, 8 bases remained unmatched. Germline V gene lookup returns CDR1 MGHRA and CDR2 YSYEKL. CDR3 nucleotide sequence: TGCGCCAGCAGCCAAGCTCGGACTAGCGGGGGAGAGTACCAAGAGACCCAGTACTTC. Its translation is CASSQARTSGGEYQETQYF.

The V gene is TRBV7-3, the J gene TRBJ2-1; 7 bases match TRBD2. Germline loops: CDR1 SGHTA, CDR2 FQGTGA. This CDR3 is 13 amino acids long. Trimming at V came to 9 bases and at J to 2 bases, leaving 4 bases not matched to a gene. CDR3 residues: CASGSGTYNEQFF. The CDR3 nucleotides are TGTGCCAGTGGGAGCGGGACCTACAATGAGCAGTTCTTC.

The V call is TRBV6-2 or TRBV6-3, the J call TRBJ2-4, with D perhaps TRBD2 (6 bases). The ends were cut back, 3 bases at V and 13 bases at J, with 13 bases in the middle. Germline loops: CDR1 MNHEY, CDR2 SVGEGT. This CDR3 spans 12 amino acids. The CDR3 loop is CASSYTGSQQYF. The CDR3 DNA is TGTGCCAGCAGTTATACCGGGAGCCAGCAGTACTTC.

The count of this clonotype is one. This rearrangement joins TRBV7-2 to TRBJ2-3; 9 bases fit TRBD2. This CDR3 has 18 amino acids. V gave up 5 bases and J gave up 4 bases; unmatched junction bases: 16. Germline lookup yields CDR1 SGHTA and CDR2 FQGNSA. The CDR3 DNA follows: TGTGCCAGCAGCCGATTTCCGGGACTAGCACTGGTCCCAGATACGCAGTATTTT. Protein: CASSRFPGLALVPDTQYF.

The chain employs TRBV6-5 and TRBJ2-7, with D hard to call. CDR3 size: 12 residues. The V gene lost 6 bases and the J gene lost 7 bases, with 13 bases spanning the gap. From germline, CDR1 is MNHEY and CDR2 SVGAGI. The CDR3 protein is CASSTVDGEQYF. Written as DNA, the CDR3 is TGTGCCAGCAGCACCGTTGACGGTGAGCAGTACTTC.

The V call is TRBV12-3 or TRBV12-4, the J call TRBJ1-5, with 7 bases lining up with TRBD1. The trim removed 5 bases at V and 3 bases at J, leaving 7 bases unmatched. The CDR3 covers 15 residues. CDR3: CASSTHRGLNQPQHF. The CDR3 region has the DNA TGTGCCAGCAGTACCCACAGGGGCCTCAATCAGCCCCAGCATTTT.